This entry concerns a single T cell receptor (beta chain). Its antigen is unidentified. Looked up from germline, CDR1 is SNHLY and CDR2 is FYNNEI. This CDR3 contains 14 residues. The germline V and J ends were trimmed by 7 bases and 10 bases, with 17 bases remaining between them. The data belong to a study of T cell responses to AZD1222 COVID-19 vaccine. Overall study: The analysis combined second doses at about 4 or about 12 weeks.

Study observations and caveats: Targeting of unmutated variant regions was reportedly seen in nearly half of spike-specific TCRs. The study identified only five or six AZD1222 recipients as seropositive at baseline. It was only after the peak T cell response that any repertoires were sampled.

This table comes from immunoSEQ multiplex PCR, and its TCRdb copy is limited to in-frame clones, with some not included. This sample has about 100,000 clones, with around 90% found just once. The clonotype comes from an adult in good health. J is TRBJ1-6 and V is TRBV2; D not certain. The sample here was peripheral blood, taken on day 0 of AZD1222 vaccination. The CDR3 loop is CASKGREVGSPLHF. For the CDR3, the DNA is TGTGCCAGCAAGGGAAGGGAAGTAGGATCACCCCTCCACTTT. Together with reference TRBV2 and TRBJ1-6, the CDR3 gives the full variable domain: EPEVTQTPSHQVTQMGQEVILRCVPISNHLYFYWYRQILGQKVEFLVSFYNNEISEKSEIFDDQFSVERPDGSNFTLKIRSTKLEDSAMYFCASKGREVGSPLHFGNGTRLTVT.